The 16 T cell receptor beta chains presented below share a single source sample, sequenced in a study of identical twins. TCRdb passed the 5' RACE reads through MiXCR, listing each CDR3 protein once. The sample includes 690,000 or so distinct CDR3 sequences, over 8.5% seen only once; the top ten take 0.8% to 1%. The same specimen was also included in a second study, on yellow fever vaccine responses in identical twins.

Source material: PBMCs. The receptors were sampled from a woman under 30 in good health.

The gene calls are TRBV20-1 and TRBJ2-3; TRBD1 matches 11 bases. Germline V lookup: CDR1 DFQATT, CDR2 SNEGSKA (reference sequence). V shed 0 bases and J 7 bases; nucleotides not matched to a gene: 3. CDR3 size: 14 residues. The CDR3 DNA reads as TGCAGTGCTAGAGATGGGACAGGGGGGAATACGCAGTATTTT. Its translation: CSARDGTGGNTQYF.

This clonotype has only a few counts. CDR3 in DNA: TGTGCCATCAGTAACAGGGACAGCGAAGAGACCCAGTACTTC. Translating gives CAISNRDSEETQYF. This chain joins TRBV10-3 and TRBJ2-5; 7 bases align to TRBD1. V was clipped by 5 bases and J by 3 bases; unmatched bases: 6. CDR1 and CDR2 (germline): ENHRY, SYGVKD. The CDR3 spans 14 residues.

The J gene is TRBJ2-5, the V gene TRBV28; TRBD2 matches 10 bases. Germline lookup yields CDR1 MDHEN and CDR2 SYDVKM. The ends lost 4 bases at V and 0 bases at J; junction bases unmatched: 5. CDR3 length: 16 residues. The DNA for the CDR3 is TGTGCCAGCAGTTCCCCACTAGCGGGGTACCAAGAGACCCAGTACTTC. Protein product: CASSSPLAGYQETQYF.

The chain employs TRBV24-1 and TRBJ2-3; TRBD2 agrees at 7 bases. Unmatched junction bases numbered 6, after V lost 5 bases and J lost 2 bases. In germline, CDR1 is KGHDR, CDR2 SFDVKD. The length of the CDR3 is 15 residues. The CDR3 DNA sequence: TGTGCCACCAGTGCTGCGGGAGCAATCACAGATACGCAGTATTTT. This encodes CATSAAGAITDTQYF.

J is TRBJ1-1 and V is TRBV10-3; D is possibly TRBD1 (6 bases). V lost 7 bases and J 3 bases, leaving 15 bases between the germline ends. The CDR3 extends over 14 amino acids. Germline assignment: CDR1 ENHRY and CDR2 SYGVKD. The CDR3 coding sequence is TGTGCCATCACCAAAGACAGGCGAGACACTGAAGCTTTCTTT. Translating it yields CAITKDRRDTEAFF.

This clonotype has a handful of counts. V and J are TRBV3-1 and TRBJ1-5, with TRBD1 as a possible D gene (6 bases). The CDR3 covers 15 residues. Germline values: CDR1 LGHDT, CDR2 YNNKEL (reference sequence). Trimming left V 1 base short and J 2 bases short, with 9 bases between. The CDR3 DNA sequence: TGTGCCAGCAGCCAAGCAGGGGACGGCAATCAGCCCCAGCATTTT. Protein sequence: CASSQAGDGNQPQHF.

This chain connects TRBV5-1 to TRBJ2-7, with D maybe TRBD2 (6 bases). Germline V gives CDR1 SGHRS, CDR2 YFSETQ. The CDR3 contains 14 residues. Trimming shortened V by 10 bases and J by 5 bases, and 22 bases separated the two germline ends. The CDR3: CARSQWEVSHEQYF. Here the CDR3 DNA reads TGCGCCCGCTCTCAGTGGGAGGTTTCTCACGAGCAGTACTTC.

The V gene is TRBV6-2 or TRBV6-3, the J gene TRBJ2-7; D possibly corresponds to TRBD2 (5 bases). This CDR3 region has 15 residues. CDR1 is MNHEY and CDR2 is SVGEGT in the germline V gene. Between the trimmed V and J ends, which lost 8 bases and 0 bases, there was a span of 17 bases. This CDR3 reads CASAHRRGPSYEQYF. The CDR3 nucleotides read TGTGCCAGCGCCCATCGTCGGGGTCCCTCCTACGAGCAGTACTTC.

The chain joins TRBV14 to TRBJ2-2; TRBD1 matches at 10 bases. The V and J ends lost 4 bases and 7 bases, in that order; junction bases with no gene match: 9. In germline, CDR1 is SGHDN, CDR2 FVKESK. This CDR3 has 16 amino acids. For the CDR3, the DNA is TGTGCCAGCAGCCGGGTCGGGACAGGGGCCGTCGGGGAGCTGTTTTTT. Its translation is CASSRVGTGAVGELFF.

In its sample, this clonotype was seen a few times. The chain links TRBV27 to TRBJ2-7; D gene uncertain. The germline V and J ends were trimmed by 3 bases and 6 bases, with 18 bases remaining between them. Germline values: CDR1 MNHEY, CDR2 SMNVEV (reference sequence). This CDR3 is built from 15 residues. This chain's CDR3 is CASSFQALESGEQYF. The CDR3 coding sequence is TGTGCCAGCAGTTTTCAGGCGCTTGAGAGTGGCGAGCAGTACTTC.

The table lists this clonotype with a few counts. The J gene is TRBJ2-1, the V gene TRBV19; unclear D gene. This CDR3 is built from 14 residues. In germline, CDR1 is LNHDA, CDR2 SQIVND (reference sequence). V lost 7 bases, J lost 3 bases, and 13 bases lay in between. CDR3 coding DNA: TGTGCCAGTAACATCCGGGCCGACTACAATGAGCAGTTCTTC. Translation: CASNIRADYNEQFF.

This clonotype was counted a few times. The rearrangement uses TRBV4-1 and TRBJ2-4, with a tentative D call TRBD2 (5 bases). This CDR3 region has 15 residues. The V end was cut by 5 bases, the J end by 4 bases, with 15 bases between. Germline assignment: CDR1 MGHRA and CDR2 YSYEKL. The CDR3 DNA sequence: TGCGCCAGCAGCAGAGAAACCGGGAAGAAAAACATTCAGTACTTC. Translating gives CASSRETGKKNIQYF.

This clonotype was recorded a few times. The chain has TRBV5-1 and TRBJ2-1; tentatively, D is TRBD1 (6 bases). The CDR3 spans 14 residues. The V and J ends lost 2 bases and 9 bases respectively, with 15 bases between them. The germline V gene encodes CDR1 SGHRS and CDR2 YFSETQ. The CDR3 DNA reads as TGCGCCAGCAGCTTTGGATCCCTGGGGGCTGAGCAGTTCTTC. It specifies CASSFGSLGAEQFF.

This clonotype was observed many times. The chain couples TRBV2 to TRBJ2-7; D gene ambiguous. Trimming pared 5 bases from V and 4 bases from J, leaving 12 bases between. The CDR3 has 13 amino acids. Germline V gene sequence: CDR1 SNHLY, CDR2 FYNNEI. The DNA of the CDR3 is TGTGCCAGCAGTTTTAGAGAAGTATACGAGCAGTACTTC. Its protein is CASSFREVYEQYF.

The chain recombines TRBV29-1 with TRBJ2-5; D call uncertain. Germline V gene lookup returns CDR1 SQVTM and CDR2 ANQGSEA. V was shortened by 6 bases and J by 1 base, with 9 bases between the two germline ends. The CDR3 loop spans 12 amino acids. The CDR3, as DNA: TGCAGCGTCGGACGGACCCAAGAGACCCAGTACTTC. Protein product: CSVGRTQETQYF.

This chain uses TRBV6-1 with TRBJ2-2; perhaps D is TRBD1 or TRBD2 (6 bases each). Per the germline V gene, CDR1 is MNHNS and CDR2 is SASEGT. The CDR3 has 16 residues. V lost 6 bases, J lost 4 bases, and 18 bases lay in between. The CDR3, as DNA: TGTGCCAGCAGACAGACCGTTGGGGGGCGCACCGGGGAGCTGTTTTTT. Protein sequence: CASRQTVGGRTGELFF.